This TCR beta chain appears in the sequencing data of a study of glioma-infiltrating T cells after dendritic cell vaccination. Looking at the study overall: Monocyte-derived dendritic cells, cultured roughly 7 days with IL-4 and GM-CSF, were pulsed with autologous tumor lysate.

V was shortened by 4 bases and J by 3 bases, with 9 bases between the two germline ends. The CDR3 extends over 13 amino acids. Germline assignment: CDR1 SNHLY and CDR2 FYNNEI. Time point denoted: after dendritic cell vaccination, including at tumor progression/relapse. This clone was recorded once. TCRdb keeps only in-frame clones here, not all; method: immunoSEQ multiplex PCR. The sample has about 50,000 clones, over 75% seen once. V and J are TRBV2 and TRBJ1-1, with a tentative D call TRBD1 (6 bases). The receptor was isolated from a human donor with glioblastoma. The sample here was blood, taken after dendritic cell vaccination. The CDR3 nucleotides are TGTGCCAGCAGTGTACAGGGACACACTGAAGCTTTCTTT. This codes for CASSVQGHTEAFF.